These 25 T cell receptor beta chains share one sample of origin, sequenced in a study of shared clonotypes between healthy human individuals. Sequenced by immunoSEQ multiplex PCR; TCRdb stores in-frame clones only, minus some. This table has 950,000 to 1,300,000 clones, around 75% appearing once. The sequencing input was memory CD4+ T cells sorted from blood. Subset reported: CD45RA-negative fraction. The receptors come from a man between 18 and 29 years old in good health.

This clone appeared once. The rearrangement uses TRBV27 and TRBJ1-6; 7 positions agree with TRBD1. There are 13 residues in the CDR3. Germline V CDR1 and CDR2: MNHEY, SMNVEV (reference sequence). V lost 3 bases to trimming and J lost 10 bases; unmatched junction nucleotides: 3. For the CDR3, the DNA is TGTGCCAGCAGTTTTACAGGGGTCTCACCCCTCCACTTT. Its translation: CASSFTGVSPLHF.

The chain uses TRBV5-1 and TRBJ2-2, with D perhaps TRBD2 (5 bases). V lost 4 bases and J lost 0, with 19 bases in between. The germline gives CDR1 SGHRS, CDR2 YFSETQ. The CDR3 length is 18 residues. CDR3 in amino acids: CASSRQGRAASNTGELFF. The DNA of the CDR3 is TGCGCCAGCAGCCGGCAAGGTCGAGCGGCATCGAACACCGGGGAGCTGTTTTTT.

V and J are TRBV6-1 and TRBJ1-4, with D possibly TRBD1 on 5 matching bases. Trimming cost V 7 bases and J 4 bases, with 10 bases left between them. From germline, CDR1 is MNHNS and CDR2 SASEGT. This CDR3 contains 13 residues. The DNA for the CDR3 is TGTGCCAGCACCTCAGGGATTAATGAAAAACTGTTTTTT. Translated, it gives CASTSGINEKLFF.

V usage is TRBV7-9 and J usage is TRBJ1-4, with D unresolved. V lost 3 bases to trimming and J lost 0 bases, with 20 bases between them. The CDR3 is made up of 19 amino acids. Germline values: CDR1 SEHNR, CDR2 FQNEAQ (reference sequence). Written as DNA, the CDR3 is TGTGCCAGCAGCTTCCTCGGGCAAGGGAACCCCACAACTAATGAAAAACTGTTTTTT. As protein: CASSFLGQGNPTTNEKLFF.

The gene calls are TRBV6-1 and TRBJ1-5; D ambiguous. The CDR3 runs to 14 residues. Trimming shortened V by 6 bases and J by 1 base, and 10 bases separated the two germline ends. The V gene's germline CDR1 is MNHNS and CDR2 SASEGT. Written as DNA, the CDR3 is TGTGCCAGCAGAGGGCGGACCAGCAATCAGCCCCAGCATTTT. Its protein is CASRGRTSNQPQHF.

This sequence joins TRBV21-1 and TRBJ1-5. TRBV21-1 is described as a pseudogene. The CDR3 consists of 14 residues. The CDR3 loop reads CASSKECTNQPQHF. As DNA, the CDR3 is TGTGCCAGCAGCAAAGAGTGTACCAATCAGCCCCAGCATTTT.

The CDR3 region has the DNA TGCGCCAGCAGCCAAGATCTAGGGACGGAGGTAACCTACAATGAGCAGTTCTTC. Encoded protein: CASSQDLGTEVTYNEQFF. The rearrangement links TRBV4-1 to TRBJ2-1; D assignment may be TRBD1 or TRBD2 (5 bases each). V lost 0 bases, J lost 2 bases, and 17 bases lay in between. Germline CDR1 is MGHRA and CDR2 is YSYEKL. The CDR3 sequence is 18 residues long.

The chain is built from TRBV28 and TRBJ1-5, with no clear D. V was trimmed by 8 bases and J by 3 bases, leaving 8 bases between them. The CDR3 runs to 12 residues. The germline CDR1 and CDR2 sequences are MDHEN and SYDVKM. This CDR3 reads CASLGNNQPQHF. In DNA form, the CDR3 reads TGTGCCAGCCTTGGGAACAATCAGCCCCAGCATTTT. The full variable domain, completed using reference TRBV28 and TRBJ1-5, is DVKVTQSSRYLVKRTGEKVFLECVQDMDHENMFWYRQDPGLGLRLIYFSYDVKMKEKGDIPEGYSVSREKKERFSLILESASTNQTSMYLCASLGNNQPQHFGDGTRLSIL.

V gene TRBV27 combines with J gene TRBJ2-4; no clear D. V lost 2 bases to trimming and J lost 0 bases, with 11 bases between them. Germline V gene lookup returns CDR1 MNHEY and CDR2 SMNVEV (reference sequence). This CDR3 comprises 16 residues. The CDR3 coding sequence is TGTGCCAGCAGTTTAGGCAGGAATGAAGCCAAAAACATTCAGTACTTC. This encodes CASSLGRNEAKNIQYF.

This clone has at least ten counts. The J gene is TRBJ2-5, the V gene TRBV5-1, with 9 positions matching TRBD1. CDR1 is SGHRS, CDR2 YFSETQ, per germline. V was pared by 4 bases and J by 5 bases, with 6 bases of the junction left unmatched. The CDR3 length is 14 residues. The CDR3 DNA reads TGCGCCAGCAGCGGGGGACAGGGAGTGGAGACCCAGTACTTC. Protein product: CASSGGQGVETQYF.

The CDR3: CATSRDSGSDSPLHF. In DNA form, the CDR3 reads TGTGCCACCAGCAGAGATTCAGGGTCCGATTCACCCCTCCACTTT. This chain connects TRBV15 to TRBJ1-6; D perhaps matches TRBD1 (5 bases). In germline, CDR1 is LNHNV, CDR2 YYDKDF (reference sequence). This CDR3 is built from 15 residues. The V gene lost 0 bases and the J gene lost 8 bases, with 11 bases spanning the gap.

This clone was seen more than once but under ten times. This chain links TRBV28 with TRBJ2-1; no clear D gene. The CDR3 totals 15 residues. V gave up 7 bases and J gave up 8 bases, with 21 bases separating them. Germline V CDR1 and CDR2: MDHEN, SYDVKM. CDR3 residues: CASKLDSGPWDEQFF. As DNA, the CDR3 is TGTGCCAGCAAATTAGACTCTGGGCCTTGGGATGAGCAGTTCTTC.

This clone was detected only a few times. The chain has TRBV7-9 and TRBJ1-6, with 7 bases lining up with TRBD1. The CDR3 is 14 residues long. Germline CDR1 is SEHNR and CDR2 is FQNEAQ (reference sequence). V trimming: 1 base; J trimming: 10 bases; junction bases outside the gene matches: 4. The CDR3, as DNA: TGTGCCAGCAGCTTAGAGACAGGGCAATCACCCCTCCACTTT. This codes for CASSLETGQSPLHF. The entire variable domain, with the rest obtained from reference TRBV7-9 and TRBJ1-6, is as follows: DTGVSQNPRHKITKRGQNVTFRCDPISEHNRLYWYRQTLGQGPEFLTYFQNEAQLEKSRLLSDRFSAERPKGSFSTLEIQRTEQGDSAMYLCASSLETGQSPLHFGNGTRLTVT.

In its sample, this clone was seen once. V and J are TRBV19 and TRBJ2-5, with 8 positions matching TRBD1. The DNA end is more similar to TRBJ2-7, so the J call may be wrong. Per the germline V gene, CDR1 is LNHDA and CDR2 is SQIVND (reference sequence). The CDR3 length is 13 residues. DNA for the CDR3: TGTGCCAGTACCCCAGACAGGGGACGCGAGCAGTACTTC. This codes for CASTPDRGREQYF.

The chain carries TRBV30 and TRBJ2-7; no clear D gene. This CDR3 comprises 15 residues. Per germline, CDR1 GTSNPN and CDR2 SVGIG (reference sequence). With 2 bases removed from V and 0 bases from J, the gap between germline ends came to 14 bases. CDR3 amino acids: CAWSKGPFSSYEQYF. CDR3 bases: TGTGCCTGGAGTAAAGGGCCTTTCAGCTCCTACGAGCAGTACTTC.

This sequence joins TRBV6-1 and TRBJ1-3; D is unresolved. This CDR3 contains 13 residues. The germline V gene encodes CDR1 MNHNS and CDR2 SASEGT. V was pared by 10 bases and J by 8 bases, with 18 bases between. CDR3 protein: CAIQKNDQDTIYF. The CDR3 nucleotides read TGTGCCATACAAAAAAATGACCAAGACACCATATATTTT.

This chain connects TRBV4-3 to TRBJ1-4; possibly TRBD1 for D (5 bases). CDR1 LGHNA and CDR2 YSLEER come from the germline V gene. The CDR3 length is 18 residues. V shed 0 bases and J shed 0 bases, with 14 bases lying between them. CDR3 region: CASSQDIGGGTTNEKLFF. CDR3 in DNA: TGCGCCAGCAGCCAAGATATTGGGGGGGGGACAACTAATGAAAAACTGTTTTTT.

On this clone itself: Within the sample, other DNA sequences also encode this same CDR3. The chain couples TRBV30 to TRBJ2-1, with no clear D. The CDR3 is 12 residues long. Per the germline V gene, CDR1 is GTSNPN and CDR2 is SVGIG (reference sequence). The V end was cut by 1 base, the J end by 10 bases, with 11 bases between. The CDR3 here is CAWSGLVGEQFF. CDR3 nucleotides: TGTGCCTGGAGTGGCCTAGTTGGGGAGCAGTTCTTC.

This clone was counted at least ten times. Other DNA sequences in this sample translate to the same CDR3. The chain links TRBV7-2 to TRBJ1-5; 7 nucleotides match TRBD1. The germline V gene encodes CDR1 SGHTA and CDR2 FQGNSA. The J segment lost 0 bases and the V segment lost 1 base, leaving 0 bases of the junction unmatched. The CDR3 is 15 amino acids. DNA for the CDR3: TGTGCCAGCAGCTTAGGACAGGGTAGCAATCAGCCCCAGCATTTT. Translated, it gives CASSLGQGSNQPQHF.

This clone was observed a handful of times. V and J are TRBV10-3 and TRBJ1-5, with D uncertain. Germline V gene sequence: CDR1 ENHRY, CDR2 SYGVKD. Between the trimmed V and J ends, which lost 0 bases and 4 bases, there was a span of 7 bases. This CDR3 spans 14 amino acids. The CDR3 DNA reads TGTGCCATCAGTGAGTCACGGATTAATCAGCCCCAGCATTTT. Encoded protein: CAISESRINQPQHF.

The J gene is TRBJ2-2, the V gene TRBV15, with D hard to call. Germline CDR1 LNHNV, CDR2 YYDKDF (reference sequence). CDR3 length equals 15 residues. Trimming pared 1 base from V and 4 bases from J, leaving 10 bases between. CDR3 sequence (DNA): TGTGCCACCAGCAGAGCTGATGAGGTCACCGGGGAGCTGTTTTTT. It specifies CATSRADEVTGELFF.

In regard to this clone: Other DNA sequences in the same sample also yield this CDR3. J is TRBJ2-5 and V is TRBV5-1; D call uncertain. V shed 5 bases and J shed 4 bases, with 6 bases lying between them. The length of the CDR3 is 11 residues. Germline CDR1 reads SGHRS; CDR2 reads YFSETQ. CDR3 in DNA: TGCGCCAGCAGTCCCGGAGAGACCCAGTACTTC. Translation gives CASSPGETQYF.

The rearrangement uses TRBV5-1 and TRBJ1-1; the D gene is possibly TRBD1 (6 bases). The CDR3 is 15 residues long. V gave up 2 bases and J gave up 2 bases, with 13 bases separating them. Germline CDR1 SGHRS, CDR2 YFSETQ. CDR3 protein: CASSFAPTGNTEAFF. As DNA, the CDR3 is TGCGCCAGCAGCTTTGCCCCGACAGGAAACACTGAAGCTTTCTTT.

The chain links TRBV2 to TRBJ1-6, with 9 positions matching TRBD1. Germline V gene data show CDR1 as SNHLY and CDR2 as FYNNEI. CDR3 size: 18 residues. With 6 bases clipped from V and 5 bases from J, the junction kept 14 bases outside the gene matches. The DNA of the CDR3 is TGTGCCAGCAGCCCGGGACAGGGTTATCCTATTGATAATTCACCCCTCCACTTT. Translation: CASSPGQGYPIDNSPLHF.

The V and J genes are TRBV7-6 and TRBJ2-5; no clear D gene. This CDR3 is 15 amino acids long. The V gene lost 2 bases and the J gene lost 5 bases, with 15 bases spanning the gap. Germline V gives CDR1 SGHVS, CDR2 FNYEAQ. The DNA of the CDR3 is TGTGCCAGCAGCTTAACGCCGCAGCTGGGGGAGACCCAGTACTTC. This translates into CASSLTPQLGETQYF.